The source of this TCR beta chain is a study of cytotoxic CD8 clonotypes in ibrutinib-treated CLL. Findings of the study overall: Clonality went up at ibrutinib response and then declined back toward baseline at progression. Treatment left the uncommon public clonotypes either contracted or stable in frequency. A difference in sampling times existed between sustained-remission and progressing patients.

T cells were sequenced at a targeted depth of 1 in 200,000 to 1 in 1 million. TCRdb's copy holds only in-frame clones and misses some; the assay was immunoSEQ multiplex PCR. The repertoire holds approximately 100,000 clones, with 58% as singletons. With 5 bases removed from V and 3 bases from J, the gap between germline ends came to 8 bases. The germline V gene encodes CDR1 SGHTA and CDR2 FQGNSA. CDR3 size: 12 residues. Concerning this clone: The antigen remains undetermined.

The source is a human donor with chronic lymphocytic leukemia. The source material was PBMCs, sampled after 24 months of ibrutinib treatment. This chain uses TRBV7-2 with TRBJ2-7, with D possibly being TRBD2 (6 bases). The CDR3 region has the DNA TGTGCCAGCAGCCGGGACTTCTACGAGCAGTACTTC. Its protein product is CASSRDFYEQYF. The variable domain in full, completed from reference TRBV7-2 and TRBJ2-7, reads GAGVSQSPSNKVTEKGKDVELRCDPISGHTALYWYRQSLGQGLEFLIYFQGNSAPDKSGLPSDRFSAERTGGSVSTLTIQRTQQEDSAVYLCASSRDFYEQYFGPGTRLTVT.